These 27 T cell receptor beta chains originate from one sample sequenced in a study of OX40 agonist ivuxolimab in advanced cancers. Sequenced by immunoSEQ multiplex PCR; TCRdb stores in-frame clones only, minus some. Among roughly 70,000 clones, more than 80% were seen once, and the ten largest hold roughly 8.2%. Sequenced here: CD4+ or CD8+ T cells sorted from blood, sampled in a trial of the OX40 agonist ivuxolimab. These receptors were taken from an adult with an advanced solid tumor such as melanoma, head and neck, liver or kidney cancer.

In DNA, the CDR3 is TGTGCCAGCACGAGGGGGACAGGGGGTCATGGCTACACCTTC. Translation: CASTRGTGGHGYTF. This chain links TRBV28 with TRBJ1-2, with 11 bases lining up with TRBD1. Germline loops: CDR1 MDHEN, CDR2 SYDVKM. This CDR3 spans 14 amino acids. V dropped 7 bases and J dropped 6; count of bases not matched to a gene: 7.

This chain connects TRBV5-4 to TRBJ1-2, with 8 positions matching TRBD1. Losses at the gene ends were 4 bases for V and 8 bases for J; bases not matched to a gene: 10. This CDR3 is built from 14 residues. Germline-derived CDR1 and CDR2 are SGHNT and YYREEE (reference sequence). The CDR3 protein is CASSPDQGAYGYTF. The CDR3 bases are TGTGCCAGCAGCCCCGACCAGGGGGCATACGGCTACACCTTC.

The chain is built from TRBV5-1 and TRBJ1-1; possible D gene TRBD1, 5 bases. Germline V CDR1 and CDR2: SGHRS, YFSETQ. The CDR3 totals 16 residues. The V end was cut by 2 bases, the J end by 3 bases, with 17 bases between. The CDR3 DNA reads as TGCGCCAGCAGCTTTGGGACCCCTGCGGGTTACACTGAAGCTTTCTTT. Amino acid sequence: CASSFGTPAGYTEAFF.

In this sample, this clone turned up a few times. This chain connects TRBV28 to TRBJ1-2; D is perhaps TRBD1 (6 bases). This CDR3 contains 14 residues. In germline, CDR1 is MDHEN, CDR2 SYDVKM. Trimming cost V 11 bases and J 6 bases, with 22 bases left between them. CDR3 sequence (DNA): TGTGCCGCCCGGGGGCAGAGACTTGTTCATGGCTACACCTTC. Translating gives CAARGQRLVHGYTF.

The gene calls are TRBV5-4 and TRBJ1-2, with D maybe TRBD1 (5 bases). Per germline, CDR1 SGHNT and CDR2 YYREEE (reference sequence). Trimming took 4 bases from V and 1 from J, leaving 14 bases between them. The CDR3 contains 15 residues. CDR3 in amino acids: CASSPGTSGNYGYTF. The CDR3, as DNA: TGTGCCAGCAGCCCCGGGACTTCCGGTAACTATGGCTACACCTTC.

The chain joins TRBV5-4 to TRBJ2-5; D might be TRBD2 (5 bases). The V end was cut by 5 bases, the J end by 3 bases, with 14 bases between. Germline CDR1 SGHNT, CDR2 YYREEE (reference sequence). The CDR3 extends over 14 amino acids. CDR3: CASRRGLAEETQYF. CDR3 sequence (DNA): TGTGCCAGCAGGAGAGGGCTAGCTGAAGAGACCCAGTACTTC.

The chain is built from TRBV5-1 and TRBJ2-5; the match to TRBD1 covers 9 bases. Germline CDR1 is SGHRS and CDR2 is YFSETQ. The trim removed 6 bases at V and 1 base at J, leaving 7 bases unmatched. CDR3 size: 15 residues. DNA of the CDR3: TGCGCCAGCACCCCCACAGGGGGCCTCCAAGAGACCCAGTACTTC. Translating it yields CASTPTGGLQETQYF. Based on the CDR3 plus reference TRBV5-1 and TRBJ2-5, the full variable domain is KAGVTQTPRYLIKTRGQQVTLSCSPISGHRSVSWYQQTPGQGLQFLFEYFSETQRNKGNFPGRFSGRQFSNSRSEMNVSTLELGDSALYLCASTPTGGLQETQYFGPGTRLLVL.

The genes are TRBV19 and TRBJ2-1; D perhaps matches TRBD1 (5 bases). Trimming left V 0 bases short and J 5 bases short, with 11 bases between. This CDR3 contains 15 residues. In germline, CDR1 is LNHDA, CDR2 SQIVND (reference sequence). The chain's CDR3 is CASSIDRAPNNEQFF. In nucleotides, the CDR3 is TGTGCCAGTAGTATAGACAGGGCACCCAACAATGAGCAGTTCTTC.

The chain employs TRBV30 and TRBJ1-2; D is undetermined. The CDR3 is made up of 12 amino acids. Trimming cost V 2 bases and J 6 bases, with 10 bases left between them. Germline loops: CDR1 GTSNPN, CDR2 SVGIG (reference sequence). Written as DNA, the CDR3 is TGTGCCTGGAGTCTGATCTCCCATGGCTACACCTTC. Protein: CAWSLISHGYTF.

This chain connects TRBV20-1 to TRBJ2-7, with 7 bases matching TRBD1. The CDR3 is 11 amino acids. Germline CDR1 and CDR2: DFQATT and SNEGSKA (reference sequence). The CDR3 is CVQQGRYEQYF. CDR3 sequence (DNA): TGCGTCCAACAGGGGCGCTACGAGCAGTACTTC.

The chain joins TRBV6-6 to TRBJ2-7; weak D call: TRBD1 (6 bases). Germline V gene lookup returns CDR1 MNHNY and CDR2 SVGAGI (reference sequence). The CDR3 runs 16 residues. Trimming cost V 2 bases and J 3 bases, with 17 bases left between them. In DNA form, the CDR3 reads TGTGCCAGCAGTTACAATTTGGGGGCTGTTGACTACGAGCAGTACTTC. Protein sequence: CASSYNLGAVDYEQYF.

This chain joins TRBV5-4 and TRBJ2-3, with D possibly matching TRBD2 (5 bases). Germline CDR1 and CDR2: SGHNT and YYREEE (reference sequence). The V and J ends lost 5 bases and 2 bases respectively, with 15 bases between them. There are 15 residues in the CDR3. The CDR3 coding sequence is TGTGCCAGCAGAAGAGCGGAGAGCTACACAGATACGCAGTATTTT. Translated: CASRRAESYTDTQYF.

The chain uses TRBV5-1 and TRBJ1-1; TRBD1 matches at 12 bases. Trimming at V came to 0 bases and at J to 7 bases, leaving 1 base not matched to a gene. Germline V CDR1 and CDR2: SGHRS, YFSETQ. This CDR3 region has 14 residues. For the CDR3, the DNA is TGCGCCAGCAGCTTGGGGGACAGGGGGCGTGAAGCTTTCTTT. It specifies CASSLGDRGREAFF.

In this sample, this clone turned up once. The V call is TRBV30, the J call TRBJ1-1; no clear D. The V end was cut by 0 bases, the J end by 8 bases, with 10 bases between. Germline V CDR1 and CDR2: GTSNPN, SVGIG (reference sequence). The CDR3 runs 12 residues. The DNA for the CDR3 is TGTGCCTGGAGTGTACGAGAGGGAGAAGCTTTCTTT. It translates to CAWSVREGEAFF.

The CDR3: CASSSGGYTF. DNA of the CDR3: TGTGCCAGCAGTTCCGGGGGCTACACCTTC. V is TRBV28 and J is TRBJ1-2; the D is unclear. The germline CDR1 and CDR2 sequences are MDHEN and SYDVKM. Trimming took off 4 bases at V and 8 bases at J, with 5 bases between the two ends. The CDR3 has 10 amino acids.

The chain combines TRBV7-6 with TRBJ2-7, with D possibly matching TRBD1 (5 bases). CDR1 and CDR2 from the germline V gene are SGHVS and FNYEAQ. The CDR3 runs 15 residues. V lost 1 base and J 7 bases, leaving 17 bases between the germline ends. In DNA, the CDR3 is TGTGCCAGCAGCTTAGGTGGACATCTCCTACGTGAGCAGTACTTC. It translates to CASSLGGHLLREQYF. Full variable domain (outside the CDR3, taken from reference TRBV7-6 and TRBJ2-7): GAGVSQSPRYKVTKRGQDVALRCDPISGHVSLYWYRQALGQGPEFLTYFNYEAQQDKSGLPNDRFSAERPEGSISTLTIQRTEQRDSAMYRCASSLGGHLLREQYFGPGTRLTVT.

The chain recombines TRBV5-4 with TRBJ2-3; D gene ambiguous. The CDR3 has 11 residues. Germline loops: CDR1 SGHNT, CDR2 YYREEE (reference sequence). The germline V and J ends were trimmed by 2 bases and 7 bases, with 5 bases remaining between them. The CDR3 coding sequence is TGTGCCAGCAGCTTCTCAAATACGCAGTATTTT. It translates to CASSFSNTQYF.

This clone is a singleton in its sample. The V gene is TRBV9, the J gene TRBJ1-2, with 8 bases fitting TRBD1. After removal of 4 bases from V and 4 bases from J, the junction contained 6 bases not matched to a gene. CDR3 length: 14 amino acids. Germline CDR1 and CDR2: SGDLS and YYNGEE. The CDR3 nucleotides read TGTGCCAGCAGCCCCCCCGGGACAGGCTATGGCTACACCTTC. The encoded protein is CASSPPGTGYGYTF.

This chain's CDR3 is CASSLEGEIADTQYF. In nucleotides, the CDR3 is TGTGCCAGCAGCTTAGAAGGGGAGATAGCAGATACGCAGTATTTT. This chain joins TRBV11-3 and TRBJ2-3; D could derive from TRBD1 or TRBD2 (5 bases each). Germline lookup yields CDR1 SGHNT and CDR2 YENEEA. V gave up 0 bases and J gave up 4 bases, with 11 bases separating them. CDR3 length equals 15 residues.

The chain links TRBV7-2 to TRBJ2-7; D call uncertain. The ends were cut back, 8 bases at V and 1 base at J, with 9 bases in the middle. The CDR3 covers 12 residues. Per germline, CDR1 SGHTA and CDR2 FQGNSA. CDR3 amino acids: CASGSQSYEQYF. The CDR3 bases are TGTGCCAGCGGATCCCAATCCTACGAGCAGTACTTC.

This rearrangement joins TRBV7-9 to TRBJ1-1, with D unresolved. V was trimmed by 1 base and J by 1 base, leaving 7 bases between them. The germline CDR1 and CDR2 sequences are SEHNR and FQNEAQ (reference sequence). This CDR3 has 14 amino acids. The CDR3 sequence is CASSLGGRNTEAFF. CDR3 in DNA: TGTGCCAGCAGCTTAGGAGGAAGGAACACTGAAGCTTTCTTT.

This chain connects TRBV5-6 to TRBJ2-2, with TRBD1 identical over 8 bases. The CDR3 is made up of 16 amino acids. Trimming cost V 0 bases and J 7 bases; bases outside gene matches: 8. The germline CDR1 and CDR2 sequences are SGHDT and YYEEEE. CDR3 loop: CASSLERQGFDGELFF. CDR3 nucleotide sequence: TGTGCCAGCAGCTTGGAAAGACAGGGGTTTGACGGGGAGCTGTTTTTT.

The genes are TRBV4-2 and TRBJ2-1; weak D call: TRBD2 (5 bases). This CDR3 region has 15 residues. V gave up 4 bases and J gave up 7 bases, with 17 bases separating them. Looked up from germline, CDR1 is LGHNA and CDR2 is YNFKEQ. CDR3 sequence reads: CASSPETGTGNEQFF. CDR3 in DNA: TGTGCCAGCAGCCCCGAGACGGGAACGGGGAATGAGCAGTTCTTC.

The V gene is TRBV19, the J gene TRBJ2-7, with D perhaps TRBD1 (6 bases). The germline gives CDR1 LNHDA, CDR2 SQIVND (reference sequence). The CDR3 has 11 amino acids. Trimming stripped 10 bases from V and 0 bases from J, with 7 bases between. This chain's CDR3 is CATRGSYEQYF. The CDR3 nucleotides are TGTGCCACCAGGGGCTCCTACGAGCAGTACTTC.

The chain carries TRBV27 and TRBJ1-4; TRBD1 is a possible D gene (5 bases). CDR1 is MNHEY, CDR2 SMNVEV, per germline (reference sequence). V lost 4 bases to trimming and J lost 8 bases, with 17 bases between them. The CDR3 covers 15 residues. CDR3 sequence: CASSSLQGAPEKLFF. The DNA for the CDR3 is TGTGCCAGCAGTTCCTTGCAGGGAGCCCCCGAAAAACTGTTTTTT.

The rearrangement links TRBV27 to TRBJ1-1, with D hard to call. V was cut by 4 bases and J by 6 bases, with 18 bases left in between. Germline-derived CDR1 and CDR2 are MNHEY and SMNVEV (reference sequence). This CDR3 contains 15 residues. CDR3 nucleotide sequence: TGTGCCAGCAGTTCCTGGACTCTCATGGGCGCTGAAGCTTTCTTT. This codes for CASSSWTLMGAEAFF.

V and J are TRBV6-5 and TRBJ2-5; unclear D gene. V was trimmed by 0 bases and J by 5 bases, leaving 10 bases between them. The length of the CDR3 is 14 residues. Germline values: CDR1 MNHEY, CDR2 SVGAGI. CDR3 region: CASSYSDGSETQYF. The CDR3 DNA reads TGTGCCAGCAGTTACTCCGATGGGTCTGAGACCCAGTACTTC.